Listed below are T cell receptor beta chains from one sample, sequenced in a study of breast tumors, draining lymph nodes, adjacent tissues. TCRdb re-called the multiplex PCR reads with MiXCR, one entry per CDR3 protein. The table has about 66,000 distinct CDR3 sequences, around two fifths seen once. The sequenced material came from breast tumor tissue. These receptors were collected from a female donor with breast cancer. Some clones in this sample may be carry-over from other donors' samples. The CDR3 runs from the conserved cysteine through the conserved F or W. Each record gives: J gene, D gene, clone size, V gene, CDR3 protein, CDR3 DNA. A D gene is named only where the DNA matches it firmly. For some rows the clone size is stated as once, few or many, or as a class when expanded; others skip it.

TRBJ2-1,.,.,TRBV7-2,CASSSRTSSYNEQFF,TGTGCCAGCAGCTCGCGCACGAGCTCCTACAATGAGCAGTTCTTC
TRBJ2-7,.,many,TRBV12-3/TRBV12-4,CASRNTGDSYEQYF,TGTGCCAGCAGAAACACGGGAGACAGTTACGAGCAGTACTTC
TRBJ1-6,.,.,TRBV7-9,CASSLGFGYSPLHF,TGTGCCAGCAGCTTAGGGTTCGGCTATTCACCCCTCCACTTT
TRBJ1-5,.,.,TRBV13,CASSEEGGTQPQHF,TGTGCCAGCAGCGAAGAGGGGGGTACGCAGCCCCAGCATTTT
TRBJ2-7,TRBD2,.,TRBV7-6,CASSPHLAGDVYEQYF,TGTGCCAGCAGCCCCCATTTAGCGGGAGATGTCTACGAGCAGTACTTC
TRBJ2-1,.,many,TRBV3-1,CASSQDHSPPTQFF,TGTGCCAGCAGCCAAGACCACTCACCCCCGACGCAGTTCTTC
TRBJ2-3,.,many,TRBV5-6,CASSLAGTDTQYF,TGTGCCAGCAGCTTGGCCGGCACAGATACGCAGTATTTT
TRBJ2-1,TRBD2,many,TRBV11-3,CASSPSGLVGLVEQFF,TGTGCCAGCAGCCCATCGGGACTAGTGGGATTGGTTGAGCAGTTCTTC
TRBJ2-7,TRBD2,many,TRBV2,CASSETVGGGSYEQYF,TGTGCCAGCAGTGAAACGGTAGGCGGGGGGTCCTACGAGCAGTACTTC
TRBJ1-4,.,.,TRBV7-9,CASGLGSLGRRNGKLFF,TGTGCCAGCGGCTTAGGCTCGCTCGGGAGGAGGAATGGAAAACTGTTTTTT
TRBJ1-2,TRBD1,many,TRBV6-6,CASSQGQGARGYTF,TGTGCCAGCAGTCAGGGACAGGGGGCGCGAGGCTACACCTTC
TRBJ1-3,TRBD1,many,TRBV4-2,CASSLGQGSGNTIYF,TGTGCCAGCAGCCTCGGACAGGGCTCTGGAAACACCATATATTTT
TRBJ2-7,.,many,TRBV11-2,CASSLQGLHEQYF,TGTGCCAGCAGCTTACAGGGGCTCCACGAGCAGTACTTC
TRBJ1-1,.,.,TRBV5-8,CASSQEMNTEAFF,TGTGCCAGCAGCCAGGAAATGAACACTGAAGCTTTCTTT
TRBJ2-3,TRBD2,.,TRBV7-8,CASSPTSGSYNEQYF,TGTGCCAGCAGCCCGACTAGCGGGTCCTACAATGAGCAGTATTTT
TRBJ2-1,TRBD1,many,TRBV19,CASSIGGINRGNEQFF,TGTGCCAGTAGTATAGGGGGAATAAACAGGGGGAATGAGCAGTTCTTC
TRBJ2-5,TRBD2,.,TRBV12-3/TRBV12-4,CASRRKPMGEGRETQYF,TGTGCCAGCAGACGTAAACCAATGGGGGAGGGCCGGGAGACCCAGTACTTC
TRBJ2-5,.,.,TRBV20-1,CSAFSGTGQETQYF,TGCAGTGCTTTTTCCGGGACGGGTCAAGAGACCCAGTACTTC
TRBJ2-7,.,.,TRBV20-1,CSARDGYTAFEPCF,TGCAGTGCTAGAGATGGGTACACAGCCTTCGAGCCGTGCTTC
TRBJ1-1,.,.,TRBV12-3/TRBV12-4,CASSLIPRDTEAFF,TGTGCCAGCAGTTTAATCCCCAGGGACACTGAAGCTTTCTTT
TRBJ2-1,.,many,TRBV4-2,CASSQSVEQFF,TGTGCCAGCAGCCAGTCGGTTGAGCAGTTCTTC
TRBJ2-1,TRBD2,many,TRBV4-1,CASSHRLAGGTYNEQFF,TGCGCCAGCAGCCACCGACTAGCGGGAGGAACCTACAATGAGCAGTTCTTC
TRBJ1-5,.,.,TRBV2,CASSEDQVNQPQHF,TGTGCCAGCAGTGAAGACCAGGTCAATCAGCCCCAGCATTTT
TRBJ2-3,.,.,TRBV27,CASRRQRGADTQYF,TGTGCCAGCAGACGACAGAGGGGCGCAGATACGCAGTATTTT
TRBJ2-3,.,many,TRBV5-1,CASSFSGVGDTQYF,TGCGCCAGCAGCTTCTCGGGGGTAGGGGATACGCAGTATTTT
TRBJ1-2,.,many,TRBV4-2,CASSQDPGRPNYGYTF,TGTGCCAGCAGCCAAGATCCGGGGAGACCTAACTATGGCTACACCTTC
TRBJ2-3,TRBD2,few,TRBV24-1,CATSPAAGEADTQYF,TGTGCCACCAGCCCTGCGGCGGGAGAGGCAGATACGCAGTATTTT
TRBJ2-1,.,few,TRBV5-4,CASSSGGGARGYNEQFF,TGTGCCAGCAGCTCTGGGGGGGGGGCGCGAGGGTACAATGAGCAGTTCTTC
TRBJ1-5,TRBD1,.,TRBV7-2,CASSWDRVQHQHF,TGTGCCAGCAGCTGGGACAGGGTCCAACACCAGCATTTT
TRBJ2-5,.,many,TRBV6-2/TRBV6-3,CASSYSKAGRLKLRF,TGTGCCAGCAGTTACTCGAAGGCGGGTCGACTCAAACTCCGCTTC
TRBJ2-1,.,.,TRBV25-1,CASSGSGSVSYNEQLF,TGTGCCAGCAGTGGCAGCGGGTCCGTCTCCTACAATGAGCAGTTATTC
TRBJ1-4,TRBD1,.,TRBV19,CASRDRVNEKLFF,TGTGCCAGCAGAGACAGGGTGAATGAAAAACTGTTTTTT
TRBJ2-1,.,many,TRBV6-5,CASAEGAYNEQFF,TGTGCCAGCGCGGAGGGGGCCTACAATGAGCAGTTCTTC